A selection of T cell receptor beta chains follows, all from one sample in a study of shared clonotypes between healthy human individuals. Repertoires were generated with immunoSEQ multiplex PCR, while TCRdb's copy carries only in-frame clones and drops some. The profile covers more than 2 million clones, with 90% to 97% appearing a single time and less than 0.15% taken by the ten largest. The specimen was naive CD4+ T cells sorted from blood. These TCRs come from a man in his late teens or twenties in good health. The CDR3 runs from the conserved cysteine through the conserved F or W. Each record gives: clone size, J gene, CDR3 length, V gene, D gene, CDR3 DNA, CDR3 protein. D genes are given only for firm matches. Clone size appears in some rows only: once, few, many, or a class for an expanded clone.

abundance: NA
j_gene: TRBJ1-1
len: 13
v_gene: TRBV29-1
d_gene: NA
CDR3nt: TGCAGCGTTGCTCTGGGGGCCGGTACTGAAGCTTTCTTT
CDR3aa: CSVALGAGTEAFF

abundance: NA
j_gene: TRBJ1-5
len: 15
v_gene: TRBV6-5
d_gene: NA
CDR3nt: TGTGCCAGCAGTTACCGGGCGGCTGACAATCAGCCCCAGCATTTT
CDR3aa: CASSYRAADNQPQHF

abundance: NA
j_gene: TRBJ1-3
len: 17
v_gene: TRBV4-1
d_gene: NA
CDR3nt: TGCGCCAGCAGCCCGCTAACTGGGGATTTAGACGGAAACACCATATATTTT
CDR3aa: CASSPLTGDLDGNTIYF

abundance: NA
j_gene: TRBJ2-6
len: 15
v_gene: TRBV2
d_gene: TRBD1
CDR3nt: TGTGCCAGTGGACAGGGGAGCTCTGGGGCCAACGTCCTGACTTTC
CDR3aa: CASGQGSSGANVLTF

abundance: NA
j_gene: TRBJ2-1
len: 15
v_gene: TRBV5-4
d_gene: TRBD2
CDR3nt: TGTGCCAGCACGATCGGGACTAGCGGGACCAATGAGCAGTTCTTC
CDR3aa: CASTIGTSGTNEQFF

abundance: NA
j_gene: TRBJ2-2
len: 16
v_gene: TRBV19
d_gene: TRBD2
CDR3nt: TGTGCCAGTAGTACATTAGCGGGGCCGGGCACCGGGGAGCTGTTTTTT
CDR3aa: CASSTLAGPGTGELFF

abundance: NA
j_gene: TRBJ2-5
len: 15
v_gene: TRBV5-1
d_gene: TRBD2
CDR3nt: TGCGCCAGCAGCTTGGTGGCGGGGGGCGAAGAGACCCAGTACTTC
CDR3aa: CASSLVAGGEETQYF

abundance: once
j_gene: TRBJ2-1
len: 16
v_gene: TRBV7-9
d_gene: TRBD1
CDR3nt: TGTGCCAGCAGCCACAGGGGCGGAAAATCCTACAATGAGCAGTTCTTC
CDR3aa: CASSHRGGKSYNEQFF

abundance: NA
j_gene: TRBJ2-3
len: 16
v_gene: TRBV2
d_gene: TRBD2
CDR3nt: TGTGCCAGCAGAGCTTCTAGCGGAACTAGCACAGATACGCAGTATTTT
CDR3aa: CASRASSGTSTDTQYF

abundance: NA
j_gene: TRBJ1-1
len: 18
v_gene: TRBV29-1
d_gene: NA
CDR3nt: TGCAGCGTTGAAGATAGGAAGATCTATCAAGGATCGAACACTGAAGCTTTCTTT
CDR3aa: CSVEDRKIYQGSNTEAFF

abundance: NA
j_gene: TRBJ2-7
len: 16
v_gene: TRBV5-4
d_gene: TRBD2
CDR3nt: TGTGCCAGCAGCTTGCGGACTAGCGGGCCCCTGGACGAGCAGTACTTC
CDR3aa: CASSLRTSGPLDEQYF